This TCR beta chain was documented in a study of blood T cell repertoires in COVID-19 (dated by TCRdb to about 2020). Regarding the study in general: Samples from collaborators originated in the United States, Italy and Spain and spanned both the acute and convalescent phases of COVID-19. The material from the prospective study consisted of cDNA or gDNA derived from T cells, B-cell-depleted T cells, or PBMCs. Subjects who had been exposed to COVID-19, were actively infected with it, or had recovered from it provided the deeply sampled blood TCRbeta repertoires that made up the dataset. The repertoires were made available in a free public database intended to serve as a resource for research on the immune response to SARS-CoV-2. The samples were drawn from the first 160 participants of the ongoing ImmuneRACE study and from some 1,300 subjects provided by 6 global collaborators. The sample metadata nearly always contained a de-identified subject ID, COVID-19 status, age in years and sex. HLA class I and class II types, where available, came from metadata supplied by the sample provider rather than from assay-based typing.

Notes on this clone: The antigen it recognizes is unknown. No qualities accompany the bases; no much larger clone lies one base away.

TCRbeta CDR3 regions were amplified from genomic DNA using the immunoSEQ Assay, a bias-controlled multiplex PCR. The study's own analysis went as follows. The number of nucleated cells in each sample was estimated by amplification of reference gene primers within the assay. To quantify the absolute abundance of each unique TCRbeta CDR3 rearrangement, sequence reads were collapsed and filtered. For each sample, productive Simpson clonality was calculated by taking the square root of Simpson's diversity index across productive rearrangements. Here the immuneACCESS table is served through TCRdb, limited to in-frame sequences with V and J called. Missing clones are a known gap in these copies; in checked studies unresolved V genes cover under half, and the rest lacks a known reason. V, J and clone size derive from that table, while D and trimming were established from the DNA sequence. The sample contains more than 200,000 clones, 75% to 90% of them found a single time. Approximately 2% of the sample is in the top ten clones.

Collaborating institutions collected whole blood in K2EDTA tubes following their own protocols. Collaborator samples were shipped for TCRbeta analysis as frozen whole blood, isolated PBMCs, or DNA extracted from either sample type. CDR1 and CDR2 (KGHSH, LQKENI) derive from the germline V gene. Trimming removed 6 bases from V and 8 bases from J, leaving 15 bases between the germline ends. The CDR3 sequence holds 13 residues, the cysteine and phenylalanine included. Only CDR3 DNA is held: 39 bases, read in frame from base 1. Here is what the overall study found, with its caveats: The amount of clinical and demographic metadata varied by source and participant and was provided uncurated.

The TCR comes from a man aged 25 to 40 with active or convalescent COVID-19. Sequences were obtained from peripheral blood. The rearranged segments are TRBV18 and TRBJ2-3; the D gene identity is not certain. The CDR3 reads CASSQTPGGTQYF. The nucleotides are TGTGCCAGCTCCCAAACTCCAGGTGGTACGCAGTATTTT.